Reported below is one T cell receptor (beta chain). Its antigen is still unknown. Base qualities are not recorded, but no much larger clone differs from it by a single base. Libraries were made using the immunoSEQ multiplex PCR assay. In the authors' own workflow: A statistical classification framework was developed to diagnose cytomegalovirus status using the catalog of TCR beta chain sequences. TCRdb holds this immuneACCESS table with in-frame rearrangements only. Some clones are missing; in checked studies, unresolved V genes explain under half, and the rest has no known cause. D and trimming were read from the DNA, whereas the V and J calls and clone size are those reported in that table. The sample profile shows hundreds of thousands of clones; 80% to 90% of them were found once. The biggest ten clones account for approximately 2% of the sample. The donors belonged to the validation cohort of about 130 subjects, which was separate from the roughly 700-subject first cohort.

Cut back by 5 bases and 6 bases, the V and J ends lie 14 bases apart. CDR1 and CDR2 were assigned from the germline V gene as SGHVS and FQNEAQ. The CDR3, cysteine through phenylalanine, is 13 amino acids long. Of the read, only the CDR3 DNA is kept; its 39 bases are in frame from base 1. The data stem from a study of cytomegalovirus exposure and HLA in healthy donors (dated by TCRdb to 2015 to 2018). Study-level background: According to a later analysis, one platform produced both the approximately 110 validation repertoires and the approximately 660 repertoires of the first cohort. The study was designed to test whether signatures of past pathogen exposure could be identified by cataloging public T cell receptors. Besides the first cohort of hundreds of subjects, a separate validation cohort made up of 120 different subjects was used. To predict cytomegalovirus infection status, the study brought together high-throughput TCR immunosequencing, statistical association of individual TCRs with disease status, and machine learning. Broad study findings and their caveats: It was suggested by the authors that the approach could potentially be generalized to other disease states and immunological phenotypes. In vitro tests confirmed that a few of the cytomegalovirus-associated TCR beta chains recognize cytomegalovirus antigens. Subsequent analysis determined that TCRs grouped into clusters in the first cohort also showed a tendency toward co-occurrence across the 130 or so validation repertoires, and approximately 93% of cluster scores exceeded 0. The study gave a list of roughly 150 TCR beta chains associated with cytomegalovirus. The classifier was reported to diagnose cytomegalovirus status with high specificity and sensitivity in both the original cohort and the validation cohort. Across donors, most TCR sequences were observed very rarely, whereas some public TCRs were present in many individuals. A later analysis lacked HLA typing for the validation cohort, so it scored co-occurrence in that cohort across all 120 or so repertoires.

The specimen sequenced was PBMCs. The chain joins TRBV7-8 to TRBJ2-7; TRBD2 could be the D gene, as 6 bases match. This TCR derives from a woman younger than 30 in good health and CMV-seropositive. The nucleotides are TGTGCCAGCAGCCTTACACGGGGGAGCGAGCAGTACTTC. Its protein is CASSLTRGSEQYF.